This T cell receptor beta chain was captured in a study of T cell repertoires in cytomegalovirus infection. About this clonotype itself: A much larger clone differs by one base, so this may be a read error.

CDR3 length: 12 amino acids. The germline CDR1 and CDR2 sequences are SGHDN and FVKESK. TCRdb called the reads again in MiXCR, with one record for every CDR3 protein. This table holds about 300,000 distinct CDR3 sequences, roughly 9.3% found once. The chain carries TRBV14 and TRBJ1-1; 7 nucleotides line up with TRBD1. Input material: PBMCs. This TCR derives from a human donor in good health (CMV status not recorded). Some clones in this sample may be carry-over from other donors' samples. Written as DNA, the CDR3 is TGTACCAGCAGGTACAGGGGACCTGAAGCTTTCTTT. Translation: CTSRYRGPEAFF.